Listed here are 21 T cell receptor beta chains from one sample, sequenced in a study of blood T cell repertoires in COVID-19. Profiled with immunoSEQ multiplex PCR; TCRdb holds only in-frame clones, not every one. The sample records 200,000 to 250,000 clones, about 90% being singletons. Sequencing used PBMCs or T cells enriched from blood (not recorded which). These receptors were taken from a young woman with acute COVID-19.

The gene calls are TRBV4-3 and TRBJ1-2, with D perhaps TRBD1 (5 bases). Germline V gives CDR1 LGHNA, CDR2 YSLEER. V lost 4 bases and J lost 0, with 18 bases in between. The CDR3 is made up of 17 amino acids. The CDR3 sequence is CASSLILAQGANYGYTF. The CDR3, as DNA: TGCGCCAGCAGCCTAATACTAGCCCAGGGAGCTAACTATGGCTACACCTTC.

The V call is TRBV2, the J call TRBJ1-2; no clear D gene. The CDR3 has 14 residues. Trimming shortened V by 6 bases and J by 4 bases, and 15 bases separated the two germline ends. CDR1 is SNHLY, CDR2 FYNNEI, per germline. The DNA of the CDR3 is TGTGCCAGCAGCCCTCAGGAAAACCTCTATGGCTACACCTTC. Translating gives CASSPQENLYGYTF.

The rearrangement uses TRBV6-6 and TRBJ2-5; D gene uncertain. Between the trimmed V and J ends, which lost 6 bases and 5 bases, there was a span of 13 bases. CDR1 is MNHNY and CDR2 is SVGAGI in the germline V gene (reference sequence). The CDR3 is 13 residues long. The CDR3 DNA follows: TGTGCCAGCAGGCCATCTATGAGGGAGACCCAGTACTTC. Protein sequence: CASRPSMRETQYF.

The rearrangement uses TRBV5-6 and TRBJ2-7; TRBD2 matches 9 bases. Germline-derived CDR1 and CDR2 are SGHDT and YYEEEE. J gave up 2 bases and V 0 bases, and 3 bases lay outside the gene matches. CDR3 length equals 15 residues. The CDR3 bases are TGTGCCAGCAGCTTGGAGCGGGGGGCGACCTACGAGCAGTACTTC. Translation: CASSLERGATYEQYF.

The chain links TRBV20-1 to TRBJ1-4; D gene unclear. CDR1 and CDR2 (germline): DFQATT, SNEGSKA (reference sequence). V was trimmed by 3 bases and J by 6 bases, leaving 17 bases between them. The CDR3 loop spans 15 amino acids. CDR3 loop: CSASAGRAGHEKLFF. Written as DNA, the CDR3 is TGCAGTGCTAGTGCCGGGAGGGCGGGCCATGAAAAACTGTTTTTT.

This chain joins TRBV15 and TRBJ1-3, with D maybe TRBD1 (5 bases). Germline V gene data show CDR1 as LNHNV and CDR2 as YYDKDF (reference sequence). The ends were cut back, 1 base at V and 0 bases at J, with 19 bases in the middle. CDR3 length equals 19 residues. The CDR3: CATSRVRGSRSPSGNTIYF. CDR3 bases: TGTGCCACCAGCAGAGTTCGGGGGTCTAGGTCCCCCTCTGGAAACACCATATATTTT.

This chain links TRBV5-1 with TRBJ2-3; 12 bases line up with TRBD2. V was pared by 4 bases and J by 1 base, with 4 bases of the junction left unmatched. The CDR3 is 16 residues long. Germline CDR1 is SGHRS and CDR2 is YFSETQ. The CDR3: CASSPWTSGGTDTQYF. The CDR3 DNA follows: TGCGCCAGCAGCCCTTGGACTAGCGGGGGCACAGATACGCAGTATTTT.

This clone appeared once. This sequence joins TRBV30 and TRBJ1-6, with D perhaps TRBD1 (6 bases). The CDR3 consists of 11 residues. Germline V CDR1 and CDR2: GTSNPN, SVGIG (reference sequence). The V and J ends lost 8 bases and 14 bases respectively, with 16 bases between them. CDR3: CAAQQGVALHF. The CDR3 DNA is TGTGCCGCACAACAGGGTGTTGCCCTCCACTTT.

The chain recombines TRBV9 with TRBJ1-6; D possibly corresponds to TRBD1 (5 bases). This CDR3 contains 18 residues. From germline, CDR1 is SGDLS and CDR2 YYNGEE. V lost 3 bases to trimming and J lost 3 bases, with 19 bases between them. The CDR3 protein is CASSAGGPGIDYNSPLHF. CDR3 DNA sequence: TGTGCCAGCAGCGCCGGGGGACCGGGGATCGACTATAATTCACCCCTCCACTTT.

The V and J genes are TRBV3-1 (or the pseudogene TRBV3-2) and TRBJ1-4; 7 nucleotides match TRBD1. The junction had 2 bases not matched to a gene; V was cut back by 4 bases and J by 3 bases. This CDR3 has 14 amino acids. Germline V CDR1 and CDR2: LGHDT, YNNKEL (reference sequence). The CDR3, as DNA: TGTGCCAGCAGCCCCGGGACAGCTAATGAAAAACTGTTTTTT. Translation gives CASSPGTANEKLFF.

This rearrangement joins TRBV14 to TRBJ2-7; perhaps TRBD1 as D (5 bases). V gave up 2 bases and J gave up 6 bases, with 17 bases separating them. This CDR3 spans 15 amino acids. CDR1 SGHDN and CDR2 FVKESK come from the germline V gene. The CDR3 coding sequence is TGTGCCAGCAGCCAACAGGGTTGGTCCCAGGGCGAGCAGTACTTC. This sequence encodes CASSQQGWSQGEQYF.

The V gene is TRBV5-1, the J gene TRBJ2-7; 10 bases align to TRBD2. Germline V gene lookup returns CDR1 SGHRS and CDR2 YFSETQ. The CDR3 spans 16 residues. Trimming removed 2 bases from V and 6 bases from J; junction bases left unmatched: 11. In DNA, the CDR3 is TGCGCCAGCAGCTTTACCGGGACTAGCGCCCAGGGCGAGCAGTACTTC. Its protein product is CASSFTGTSAQGEQYF. The full variable domain, completed using reference TRBV5-1 and TRBJ2-7, is KAGVTQTPRYLIKTRGQQVTLSCSPISGHRSVSWYQQTPGQGLQFLFEYFSETQRNKGNFPGRFSGRQFSNSRSEMNVSTLELGDSALYLCASSFTGTSAQGEQYFGPGTRLTVT.

This sequence joins TRBV7-8 and TRBJ1-2; no reliable D call. The V and J ends lost 0 bases and 3 bases respectively, with 8 bases between them. This CDR3 is 14 amino acids long. The germline V gene has CDR1 SGHVS and CDR2 FQNEAQ. The CDR3 spells CASSLADNYYGYTF. The CDR3 nucleotides read TGTGCCAGCAGCTTAGCAGACAATTACTATGGCTACACCTTC.

This clone was seen a single time. V usage is TRBV7-8 and J usage is TRBJ2-2; D uncertain. Germline CDR1 SGHVS, CDR2 FQNEAQ. The V end was cut by 5 bases, the J end by 7 bases, with 5 bases between. There are 11 residues in the CDR3. In DNA form, the CDR3 reads TGTGCCAGCAGCCGCAACGGGGAGCTGTTTTTT. Translation gives CASSRNGELFF.

This chain connects TRBV12-3 or TRBV12-4 to TRBJ1-4; 7 bases fit TRBD1. Germline trimming cut 5 bases from V and 8 bases from J; bases unmatched to any gene: 5. The CDR3 contains 13 residues. CDR3 coding DNA: TGTGCCAGCAGTCGACAGGGTGTCGAAAAACTGTTTTTT. The encoded protein is CASSRQGVEKLFF.

The V gene is TRBV5-1, the J gene TRBJ1-4; 7 bases map to TRBD1. The CDR3 totals 14 residues. From germline, CDR1 is SGHRS and CDR2 YFSETQ. V trimming: 1 base; J trimming: 7 bases; junction bases outside the gene matches: 4. Written as DNA, the CDR3 is TGCGCCAGCAGCTTGAGACAGGGAAGTGAAAAACTGTTTTTT. This gives the protein CASSLRQGSEKLFF.

This rearrangement joins TRBV25-1 to TRBJ1-5; a possible D gene is TRBD1 (5 bases). The CDR3 totals 14 residues. Germline values: CDR1 MGHDK, CDR2 SYGVNS. The germline V and J ends were trimmed by 2 bases and 3 bases, with 8 bases remaining between them. The CDR3 DNA follows: TGTGCCAGCAGTGAACGACAGAACAATCAGCCCCAGCATTTT. It specifies CASSERQNNQPQHF. Drawing the rest from reference TRBV25-1 and TRBJ1-5, the complete variable domain is EADIYQTPRYLVIGTGKKITLECSQTMGHDKMYWYQQDPGMELHLIHYSYGVNSTEKGDLSSESTVSRIRTEHFPLTLESARPSHTSQYLCASSERQNNQPQHFGDGTRLSIL.

The sample holds one count of this clone. The gene calls are TRBV19 and TRBJ2-3, with D maybe TRBD1 (6 bases). The germline V gene has CDR1 LNHDA and CDR2 SQIVND (reference sequence). The CDR3 is made up of 14 amino acids. Deletions cut 10 bases from V and 3 bases from J, with 17 bases between. The CDR3 loop is CATKGQGKTDTQYF. The CDR3 DNA reads as TGTGCCACCAAGGGGCAGGGGAAGACAGATACGCAGTATTTT.

This clone came up a few times. This chain connects TRBV24-1 to TRBJ1-5, with unresolved D. Trimming took 9 bases from V and 6 from J, leaving 8 bases between them. The CDR3 has 11 amino acids. In germline, CDR1 is KGHDR, CDR2 SFDVKD. This chain's CDR3 is CATCFSQPQHF. CDR3 coding DNA: TGTGCCACCTGCTTCAGTCAGCCCCAGCATTTT.

In this sample, this clone turned up a few times. This chain links TRBV28 with TRBJ2-7; 9 bases agree with TRBD1. CDR3 length: 13 residues. The germline V gene has CDR1 MDHEN and CDR2 SYDVKM. V shed 5 bases and J 2 bases; nucleotides not matched to a gene: 1. The CDR3 DNA reads TGTGCCAGCAGTCGACAGGGGGCCTACGAGCAGTACTTC. This sequence encodes CASSRQGAYEQYF.

This sequence joins TRBV30 and TRBJ1-1; D gene uncertain. Germline-derived CDR1 and CDR2 are GTSNPN and SVGIG (reference sequence). The CDR3 runs to 13 residues. V lost 7 bases and J 1 base, leaving 13 bases between the germline ends. In nucleotides, the CDR3 is TGTGCCTTACGAGGACGGGAGAACACTGAAGCTTTCTTT. The encoded protein is CALRGRENTEAFF.